The 22 T cell receptor beta chains reported below all come from one sample, sequenced in a study of T-cell memory formation after mild COVID-19. TCRdb processed the 5' RACE reads anew with MiXCR; each CDR3 protein has one entry. The table lists 400,000 to 450,000 distinct CDR3 sequences, about 20% of them singletons. The sequenced sample was PBMCs or a T cell subset sorted from them (not recorded which). The origin of the receptors is a man younger than 35 who had mild COVID-19 (a few samples of this study predate the infection). Cell type and time point are not known.

This clonotype was observed many times. The chain is built from TRBV28 and TRBJ1-1; D is unclear. CDR1 and CDR2 from the germline V gene are MDHEN and SYDVKM. The CDR3 runs 17 residues. Trimming took 1 base from V and 0 from J, leaving 15 bases between them. Here the CDR3 DNA reads TGTGCCAGCAGTTTATCCCAGACCAATTTGATGAACACTGAAGCTTTCTTT. Translating it yields CASSLSQTNLMNTEAFF.

The chain joins TRBV7-9 to TRBJ1-6, with D uncertain. The germline V and J ends were trimmed by 1 base and 10 bases, with 11 bases remaining between them. CDR1 is SEHNR and CDR2 is FQNEAQ in the germline V gene (reference sequence). This CDR3 is 14 amino acids long. In nucleotides, the CDR3 is TGTGCCAGCAGCTTAGAGGCAGGCGGCTCACCCCTCCACTTT. This gives the protein CASSLEAGGSPLHF.

In this sample, this clonotype turned up a few times. The genes are TRBV11-1 and TRBJ2-7; the D gene could be TRBD1 or TRBD2 (5 bases each). Germline V CDR1 and CDR2: SGHAT, FQDESV (reference sequence). With 1 base removed from V and 6 bases from J, the gap between germline ends came to 16 bases. CDR3 length: 15 amino acids. The CDR3 here is CASSLEGREKSEQYV. The CDR3 DNA reads as TGTGCCAGCAGCTTAGAGGGCAGGGAGAAGAGCGAGCAGTACGTC.

The chain carries TRBV25-1 and TRBJ2-1, with 10 bases that match TRBD1. Germline loops: CDR1 MGHDK, CDR2 SYGVNS. Germline trimming cut 7 bases from V and 13 bases from J; bases unmatched to any gene: 16. This CDR3 contains 15 residues. The CDR3 bases are TGTGCCAGCAACCCACTGGGGACAGGGGCTACCCACCAGTTCTTC. Encoded protein: CASNPLGTGATHQFF. Full variable domain (remainder filled in from reference TRBV25-1 and TRBJ2-1): EADIYQTPRYLVIGTGKKITLECSQTMGHDKMYWYQQDPGMELHLIHYSYGVNSTEKGDLSSESTVSRIRTEHFPLTLESARPSHTSQYLCASNPLGTGATHQFFGPGTRLTVL.

This clonotype was seen a few times. The chain recombines TRBV3-1 with TRBJ1-3; no clear D. This CDR3 is built from 14 residues. The ends were cut back, 1 base at V and 8 bases at J, with 12 bases in the middle. Germline V lookup: CDR1 LGHDT, CDR2 YNNKEL (reference sequence). CDR3 in amino acids: CASSQVSFGDTIYF. The DNA for the CDR3 is TGTGCCAGCAGCCAAGTGTCCTTCGGTGACACCATATATTTT. Complete variable domain (other parts from reference TRBV3-1 and TRBJ1-3): DTAVSQTPKYLVTQMGNDKSIKCEQNLGHDTMYWYKQDSKKFLKIMFSYNNKELIINETVPNRFSPKSPDKAHLNLHINSLELGDSAVYFCASSQVSFGDTIYFGEGSWLTVV.

This clonotype was recorded a few times. The rearrangement joins TRBV10-2 to TRBJ1-5; no reliable D call. The CDR3 has 13 amino acids. The V end lost 2 bases, the J end lost 5 bases, and 7 bases lay between the germline ends. Germline V gives CDR1 WSHSY, CDR2 SAAADI. CDR3 in amino acids: CASSENWDQPQHF. The CDR3 DNA reads TGCGCCAGCAGTGAGAATTGGGATCAGCCCCAGCATTTT.

The chain uses TRBV4-3 and TRBJ1-3, with D possibly being TRBD1 (5 bases). The CDR3 runs to 13 residues. Trimming pared 3 bases from V and 7 bases from J, leaving 10 bases between. Per germline, CDR1 LGHNA and CDR2 YSLEER. Here the CDR3 reads CASSHRDENTIYF. CDR3 in DNA: TGCGCCAGCAGCCACCGGGACGAGAACACCATATATTTT.

This chain links TRBV11-2 with TRBJ2-6, with 10 bases matching TRBD2. The CDR3 consists of 18 residues. CDR1 is SGHAT, CDR2 FQNNGV, per germline. Trimming at V came to 5 bases and at J to 0 bases, leaving 7 bases not matched to a gene. CDR3 in amino acids: CASSPIAGGYSGANVLTF. For the CDR3, the DNA is TGTGCCAGCAGCCCGATAGCGGGGGGCTACTCTGGGGCCAACGTCCTGACTTTC.

V usage is TRBV7-2 and J usage is TRBJ2-1; weak D call: TRBD2 (6 bases). There are 15 residues in the CDR3. Germline values: CDR1 SGHTA, CDR2 FQGNSA. Trimming left V 1 base short and J 4 bases short, with 11 bases between. The CDR3 DNA reads TGTGCCAGCAGCTTAGTCGGGCTAGCGTACAATGAGCAGTTCTTC. This encodes CASSLVGLAYNEQFF.

The V and J genes are TRBV6-2 or TRBV6-3 and TRBJ1-1; D is uncertain. The CDR3 contains 12 residues. Germline V CDR1 and CDR2: MNHEY, SVGEGT. Trimming shortened V by 5 bases and J by 3 bases, and 7 bases separated the two germline ends. DNA of the CDR3: TGTGCCAGCAGTGGGCTGGACACTGAAGCTTTCTTT. It yields the protein CASSGLDTEAFF.

This clonotype was seen at least ten times. V and J are TRBV5-1 and TRBJ2-3; the match to TRBD1 covers 9 bases. V trimming: 2 bases; J trimming: 5 bases; junction bases outside the gene matches: 6. CDR1 SGHRS and CDR2 YFSETQ come from the germline V gene. The CDR3 totals 15 residues. This CDR3 is CASSLARTGVDTQYF. The CDR3 DNA follows: TGCGCCAGCAGCTTAGCCCGGACAGGGGTAGATACGCAGTATTTT.

This clonotype occurred a few times. The rearrangement links TRBV15 to TRBJ2-5, with no clear D. Germline V gene lookup returns CDR1 LNHNV and CDR2 YYDKDF (reference sequence). CDR3 length equals 13 residues. V was trimmed by 5 bases and J by 5 bases, leaving 12 bases between them. The CDR3 protein is CATSAQIGETQYF. CDR3 DNA sequence: TGTGCCACCAGCGCCCAAATCGGGGAGACCCAGTACTTC.

The chain combines TRBV7-7 with TRBJ2-2, with D unclear. The CDR3 has 16 amino acids. Germline V gene data show CDR1 as SSHAT and CDR2 as FNYEAQ (reference sequence). V was cut by 5 bases and J by 3 bases, with 16 bases left in between. The CDR3 sequence: CASSPSQGSDTGELFF. The CDR3 bases are TGTGCCAGCAGCCCTAGTCAAGGGTCGGACACCGGGGAGCTGTTTTTT.

This clonotype was observed a handful of times. This chain joins TRBV7-9 and TRBJ2-3; 8 bases are a match to TRBD2. The V gene's germline CDR1 is SEHNR and CDR2 FQNEAQ (reference sequence). The trim removed 4 bases at V and 0 bases at J, leaving 6 bases unmatched. The CDR3 has 16 residues. The CDR3 region has the DNA TGTGCCAGCAGCTACGGGGGGGCAGGGAGCACAGATACGCAGTATTTT. Encoded protein: CASSYGGAGSTDTQYF.

The sample holds many counts of this clonotype. V usage is TRBV24-1 and J usage is TRBJ2-1; no firm D call. CDR3 size: 13 residues. Trimming pared 3 bases from V and 3 bases from J, leaving 5 bases between. Germline V gene data show CDR1 as KGHDR and CDR2 as SFDVKD. The CDR3 spells CATSDDDYNEQFF. CDR3 DNA: TGTGCCACCAGTGATGATGACTACAATGAGCAGTTCTTC.

The sample holds a few counts of this clonotype. Mismatch with germline at one junction end may stem from a read error. CDR3 loop: CSARDLSGETQYF. In nucleotides, the CDR3 is TGCAGTGCTAGAGATCTAAGTGGAGAGACACAGTACTTC. This chain connects TRBV20-1 to TRBJ2-5; D unresolved. CDR1 is DFQATT, CDR2 SNEGSKA, per germline (reference sequence). The CDR3 is made up of 13 amino acids.

V is TRBV5-1 and J is TRBJ1-1, with D perhaps matching TRBD1 (5 bases). This CDR3 has 15 amino acids. Trimming cost V 0 bases and J 1 base, with 10 bases left between them. Germline CDR1 reads SGHRS; CDR2 reads YFSETQ. The CDR3 DNA reads as TGCGCCAGCAGCTTGGTCAGGGCCCAGAACACTGAAGCTTTCTTT. Encoded protein: CASSLVRAQNTEAFF.

The rearrangement uses TRBV6-1 and TRBJ2-1; the D is unclear. Deletions cut 5 bases from V and 12 bases from J, with 8 bases between. The CDR3 has 10 amino acids. Germline V gene data show CDR1 as MNHNS and CDR2 as SASEGT. In DNA, the CDR3 is TGTGCCAGCAGTAACGGACGGCAGTTCTTC. Its translation is CASSNGRQFF.

The rearrangement joins TRBV6-2 or TRBV6-3 to TRBJ1-2; D gene unclear. The CDR3 consists of 14 residues. With 0 bases removed from V and 4 bases from J, the gap between germline ends came to 9 bases. Germline CDR1 MNHEY, CDR2 SVGEGT. The CDR3 DNA sequence: TGTGCCAGCAGTTACTCGGCGGACCCCTATGGCTACACCTTC. Protein product: CASSYSADPYGYTF.

The rearrangement uses TRBV6-5 and TRBJ2-7; TRBD2 is a possible D gene (6 bases). The germline V and J ends were trimmed by 9 bases and 6 bases, with 21 bases remaining between them. The CDR3 length is 14 residues. The germline V gene encodes CDR1 MNHEY and CDR2 SVGAGI. The CDR3 DNA sequence: TGTGCCAGTTTAGACCTTCGCGGGGCAAGCGAGCAGTACGTC. Its protein is CASLDLRGASEQYV.

V usage is TRBV7-8 and J usage is TRBJ1-2, with D possibly being TRBD1 (5 bases). CDR3 length: 14 amino acids. Per germline, CDR1 SGHVS and CDR2 FQNEAQ. With 1 base removed from V and 6 bases from J, the gap between germline ends came to 12 bases. The CDR3 loop is CASSLVQGWDGYTF. In DNA form, the CDR3 reads TGTGCCAGCAGCTTAGTTCAGGGTTGGGATGGCTACACCTTC.

This clonotype has just a few counts. This chain links TRBV7-2 with TRBJ2-3, with 14 bases fitting TRBD2. Germline CDR1 reads SGHTA; CDR2 reads FQGNSA. Losses at the gene ends were 4 bases for V and 4 bases for J; bases not matched to a gene: 7. CDR3 size: 17 residues. CDR3 nucleotides: TGTGCCAGCAGCTGGACTAGCGGGGGGACCGGGTCAGATACGCAGTATTTT. Encoded protein: CASSWTSGGTGSDTQYF.